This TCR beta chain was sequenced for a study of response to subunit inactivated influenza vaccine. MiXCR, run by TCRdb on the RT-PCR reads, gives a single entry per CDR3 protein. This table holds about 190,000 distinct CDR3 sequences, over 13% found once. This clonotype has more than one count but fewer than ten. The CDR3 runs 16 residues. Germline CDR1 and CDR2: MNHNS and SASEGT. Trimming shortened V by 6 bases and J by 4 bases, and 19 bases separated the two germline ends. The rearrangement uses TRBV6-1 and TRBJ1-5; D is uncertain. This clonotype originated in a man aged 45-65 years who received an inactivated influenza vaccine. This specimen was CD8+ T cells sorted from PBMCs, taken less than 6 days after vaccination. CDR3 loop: CASSLWRPGLNQPQHF. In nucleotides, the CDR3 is TGTGCCAGCAGCCTATGGCGGCCGGGGTTAAATCAGCCCCAGCATTTT.